The following is a T cell receptor (beta chain) sequence with its context. In this sample, this clonotype turned up many times. No cognate antigen has been identified for it. Per-nucleotide qualities are absent, and no much larger clonotype sits a single base away. V is cut back by 5 bases and J by 1 base, with 13 bases in the junction unmatched. The CDR3 starts with the cysteine, ends with the phenylalanine, and has 17 residues. Only CDR3 DNA remains: 51 bases, in frame from the first base. CDR1 KGHSH and CDR2 LQKENI were looked up in the germline V gene. In the ophthalmopathy patients, disease was moderately to severely active, with a Clinical Activity Score of 3 or more, a NOSPECS grade of 4 or more, and a duration of less than 3 months. Patients with uncontrolled infections, other autoimmune diseases, pregnancy or lactation were excluded. Diagnoses were established on the basis of clinical symptoms, serum thyroxine and TRAb, thyroid ultrasound, and orbital computed tomography. PBMCs were separated from under 12 ml of fresh peripheral blood using Ficoll-Paque density gradient centrifugation. Total RNA was extracted using Trizol reagent, and RNA quality was assessed on an Agilent 2100 Bioanalyzer.

The sample originates from a study of T cells in Graves' hyperthyroidism and ophthalmopathy (dated by TCRdb to between 2018 and 2021). In the study overall: Peripheral blood was collected at initial diagnosis, before any treatment. A discovery cohort of approximately 100 patients, approximately 45 with Graves' ophthalmopathy and more than 55 with stable Graves' hyperthyroidism, was used to find distinguishing TCR V-J signatures. Prospective prediction of ophthalmopathy was tested in an independent validation cohort consisting of some 19 hyperthyroidism patients and more than 15 patients who later progressed to ophthalmopathy. The 100 or so discovery patients were randomly split 7:3 into training and test sets. In addition, the study compared T-cell repertoires in thyroid tissue and in blood from about 6 Graves' hyperthyroidism patients. Once sampling was done, hyperthyroidism patients were given methimazole at a starting dose of 30 mg daily, whereas ophthalmopathy patients were given high-dose intravenous methylprednisolone. TCR Vbeta CDR3 sequencing of around 130 peripheral blood samples (43 ophthalmopathy, around 80 hyperthyroidism and approximately 17 progressor patients) is reported in the paper. Here is what the overall study found, with its caveats: Blood samples also contained most of the expanded thyroid clonotypes (frequency above 0.001), which suggests that blood repertoires may reflect thyroid immune responses. Ophthalmopathy was separated from stable hyperthyroidism by a 13 V-J signature model, with just over 85% sensitivity and 81% to 82% specificity obtained in cross-validation and 80%/75% obtained in testing. Sample size was not statistically predetermined, and blinding of investigators to group allocation was not performed. In validation, the model predicted progression to ophthalmopathy with roughly 66% sensitivity and roughly 72% specificity, a median of about six months before onset.

TCR beta CDR3 regions were amplified from RNA transcripts. For the first round of RT-PCR on the TCR CDR3, the HTBI primer set was used together with the Qiagen OneStep RT-PCR kit. Libraries were constructed in a second round of multiplex PCR, after which size selection and purification were performed. The libraries were sequenced on an Illumina HiSeq2000 using paired-end 100 bp reads. In the paper's pipeline: SOAPnuke was used to process the raw data, with reads discarded if the reads contained adapters or uncalled bases, had a mean Phred below 15, or lacked an exact constant-primer or identifier match. COPE v1.2.5 was used to merge high-quality paired reads, and clonotypes were defined as unique nucleotide sequences. Clonotypes were aligned to IMGT TRBV, TRBD and TRBJ reference segments using MiTCR v1.1. Analysis was restricted to V-J combinations with a frequency above 0.0001, which covered 98% to 99.2% of repertoires. The TCS score was defined as the ratio of F50 (clonal expansion) to E x V (chaos), calculated using BLOSUM62-based TCRdist between CDR3 peptides within each V-J. Welch's t-statistics and random forest reduced several hundred V-J features to roughly 13, which were used in a naive Bayes classifier (R e1071). The public reads were quality trimmed at Q25 with fastp and then assembled into clones with MiXCR by TCRdb, keeping productive beta chains. Each entry merges the rows of one CDR3 protein and shows their most common DNA and genes. TCRdb's processing, not the authors' own work, is the source of the V and J calls. This sample comprises more than 300,000 distinct CDR3 sequences, around 15% of them detected only once. Clones ranked in the top ten supply roughly a fifth of the sample.

The V and J genes are TRBV18 and TRBJ1-1, and 7 junctional nucleotides match TRBD1. Sequenced: blood. This clonotype originated in a woman in her 30s with Graves' ophthalmopathy. The CDR3 region has the sequence CASSKYQGQSGNTEAFF. The bases are TGTGCCAGCTCAAAGTACCAGGGACAGTCGGGGAACACTGAAGCTTTCTTT.